The 9 T cell receptor beta chains listed next were all sequenced from one sample in a study of T cell responses to AZD1222 COVID-19 vaccine. Here immunoSEQ multiplex PCR was the method, and the copy in TCRdb shows in-frame clones only, minus some. This sample's table reports about 140,000 clones. The sample consisted of peripheral blood. Receptor source: an adult in good health.

This sequence joins TRBV6-5 and TRBJ1-5; D is unresolved. Germline values: CDR1 MNHEY, CDR2 SVGAGI. V lost 6 bases, J lost 0 bases, and 9 bases lay in between. The CDR3 loop spans 14 amino acids. DNA for the CDR3: TGTGCCAGCAGGGCCCCTAATAGCAATCAGCCCCAGCATTTT. This gives the protein CASRAPNSNQPQHF.

The genes are TRBV13 and TRBJ2-5; TRBD2 agrees at 8 bases. The CDR3 has 15 amino acids. V trimming: 1 base; J trimming: 5 bases; junction bases outside the gene matches: 6. The V gene's germline CDR1 is PRHDT and CDR2 FYEKMQ (reference sequence). The CDR3 region has the DNA TGTGCCAGCAGCTTAGTCGGGGGGGCCTCGGAGACCCAGTACTTC. Protein sequence: CASSLVGGASETQYF.

This chain joins TRBV4-3 and TRBJ2-7; 12 bases map to TRBD1. Trimming at V came to 2 bases and at J to 3 bases, leaving 8 bases not matched to a gene. The CDR3 is made up of 17 amino acids. Germline CDR1 LGHNA, CDR2 YSLEER. CDR3 residues: CASSQYIGTGGIYEQYF. CDR3 coding DNA: TGCGCCAGCAGCCAATACATCGGGACAGGGGGCATCTACGAGCAGTACTTC.

The gene calls are TRBV27 and TRBJ2-2, with D unclear. Germline CDR1 is MNHEY and CDR2 is SMNVEV (reference sequence). Trimming stripped 6 bases from V and 5 bases from J, with 13 bases between. The CDR3 contains 14 residues. CDR3 loop: CASRRDLGTGELFF. The DNA for the CDR3 is TGTGCCAGCAGAAGGGATCTGGGGACCGGGGAGCTGTTTTTT.

This chain connects TRBV6-5 to TRBJ1-2; the D gene is possibly TRBD1 (5 bases). The V end was cut by 5 bases, the J end by 5 bases, with 12 bases between. CDR1 and CDR2 (germline): MNHEY, SVGAGI. The CDR3 loop spans 13 amino acids. Here the CDR3 DNA reads TGTGCCAGCAGTCCCGGGACGGAGTATGGCTACACCTTC. Its protein product is CASSPGTEYGYTF.

The chain links TRBV6-5 to TRBJ1-1; the D gene is possibly TRBD1 (6 bases). The length of the CDR3 is 15 residues. Trimming took off 0 bases at V and 5 bases at J, with 13 bases between the two ends. The germline V gene encodes CDR1 MNHEY and CDR2 SVGAGI. CDR3 sequence reads: CASSYSHQGPTEAFF. CDR3 nucleotides: TGTGCCAGCAGTTACTCCCATCAGGGGCCTACTGAAGCTTTCTTT.

The V call is TRBV6-2 or TRBV6-3, the J call TRBJ2-5; no reliable D call. This CDR3 contains 14 residues. Germline V gene data show CDR1 as MNHEY and CDR2 as SVGEGT. V was clipped by 5 bases and J by 1 base, with 11 bases between them. The CDR3 DNA sequence: TGTGCCAGCAGTCAATTTGGGGTCCAAGAGACCCAGTACTTC. Amino acids: CASSQFGVQETQYF.

The chain recombines TRBV2 with TRBJ2-5; the D is unclear. This CDR3 region has 14 residues. The germline V and J ends were trimmed by 2 bases and 0 bases, with 7 bases remaining between them. From germline, CDR1 is SNHLY and CDR2 FYNNEI. CDR3 sequence reads: CASSERRNQETQYF. The CDR3 DNA follows: TGTGCCAGCAGTGAACGACGGAACCAAGAGACCCAGTACTTC.

The rearrangement links TRBV7-7 to TRBJ2-2, with 7 bases fitting TRBD2. Germline V gives CDR1 SSHAT, CDR2 FNYEAQ (reference sequence). Unmatched junction bases numbered 10, after V lost 5 bases and J lost 4 bases. CDR3 length equals 16 residues. The CDR3 reads CASSVSRGGGTGELFF. The DNA of the CDR3 is TGTGCCAGCAGCGTCTCCCGGGGCGGGGGCACCGGGGAGCTGTTTTTT. The full variable domain, in which reference TRBV7-7 and TRBJ2-2 provide the parts outside the CDR3, is GAGVSQSPRYKVTKRGQDVTLRCDPISSHATLYWYQQALGQGPEFLTYFNYEAQPDKSGLPSDRFSAERPEGSISTLTIQRTEQRDSAMYRCASSVSRGGGTGELFFGEGSRLTVL.